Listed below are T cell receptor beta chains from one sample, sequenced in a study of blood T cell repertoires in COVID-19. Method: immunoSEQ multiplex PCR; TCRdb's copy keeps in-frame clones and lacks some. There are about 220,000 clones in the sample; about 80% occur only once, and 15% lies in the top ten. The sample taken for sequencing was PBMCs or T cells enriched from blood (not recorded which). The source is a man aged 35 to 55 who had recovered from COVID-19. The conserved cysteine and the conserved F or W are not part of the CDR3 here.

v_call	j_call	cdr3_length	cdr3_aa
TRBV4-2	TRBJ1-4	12	ASSQDDTRVRLF
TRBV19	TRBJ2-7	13	ASSAREGNSYEQY
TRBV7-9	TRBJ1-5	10	ASSLSRQPQH
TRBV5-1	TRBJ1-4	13	ASSATGSGNEKLF
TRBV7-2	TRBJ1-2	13	ASSLVAGGDYGYT
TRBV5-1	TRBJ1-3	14	ASSFLGALVSDTIY
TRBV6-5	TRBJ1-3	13	AIGDIKYSGNTIY
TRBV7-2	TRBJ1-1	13	ASSLQGELNTEAF
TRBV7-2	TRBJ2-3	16	ASSLRRGVLGNTDTQY
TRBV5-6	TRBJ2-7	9	ASSRGYEQY
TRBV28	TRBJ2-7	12	ASSSPGQGEWQY
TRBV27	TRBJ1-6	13	ASSSGSGGGSPLH
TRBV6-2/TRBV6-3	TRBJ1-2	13	ASSYKGNRGYGYT
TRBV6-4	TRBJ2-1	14	ASFSRAGGPYNEQF
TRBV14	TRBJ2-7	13	ASSQEASRGREQY
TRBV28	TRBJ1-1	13	ASSFSSQGRTEAF
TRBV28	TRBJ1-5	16	ASRLGQGAMRSNQPQH
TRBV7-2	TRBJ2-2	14	ASSLVAGAQNGELF
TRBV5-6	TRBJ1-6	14	ASSHMTGGYYSPLH
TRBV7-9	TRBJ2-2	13	ASSPPGGNTGELF
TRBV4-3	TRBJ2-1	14	ASSQDPASGVGKQF
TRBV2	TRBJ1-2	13	ASSEASRELGGYT
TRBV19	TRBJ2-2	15	ASTLRAGGPDTGELF
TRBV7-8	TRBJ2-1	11	ASSLLRDAEQF
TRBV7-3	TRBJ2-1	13	ASSHRLAGVNEQF
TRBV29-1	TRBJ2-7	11	SAQNGGSYEQY
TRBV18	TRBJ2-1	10	ASSYSGNEQF
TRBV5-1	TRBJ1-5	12	ASSSGDRVQPQH
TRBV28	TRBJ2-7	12	ASVQGGDSDEQY
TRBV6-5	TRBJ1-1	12	AGRDRGLVEIAF
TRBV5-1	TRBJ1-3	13	ASSLFAGEGNTIY
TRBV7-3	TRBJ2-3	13	ASSEDLAGTDTQY
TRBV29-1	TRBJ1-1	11	SVLDRVDTEAF
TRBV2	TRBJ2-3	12	ASRKGLSTDTQY
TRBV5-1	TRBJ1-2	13	ASSLGGTDDYGYT
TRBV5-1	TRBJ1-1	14	ASTVNPGTGHTEAF
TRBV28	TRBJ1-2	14	ASDSTGTGTRYGYT
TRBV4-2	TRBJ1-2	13	ASSQEPEGGYGYT
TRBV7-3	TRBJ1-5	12	ASSPNPNGQPQH
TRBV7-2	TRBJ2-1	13	ASGGGRGGQNEQF
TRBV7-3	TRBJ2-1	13	ASSLDYNSYNEQF
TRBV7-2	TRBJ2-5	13	ASSLALAEQETQY
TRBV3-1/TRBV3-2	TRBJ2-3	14	ASILRGPHPFHTQY
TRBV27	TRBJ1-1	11	ASSGKQGTEAF
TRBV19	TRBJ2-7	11	ASSTGTEYEQY
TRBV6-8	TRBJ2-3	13	ASSYSLAGTDTQY
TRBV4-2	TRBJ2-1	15	ASSQRHRGSSYNEQF
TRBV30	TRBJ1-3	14	AWSDPQGPLWNTIY
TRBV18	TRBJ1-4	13	ASSPGQGPNEKLF
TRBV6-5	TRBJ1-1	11	ASSYAGGSEAF
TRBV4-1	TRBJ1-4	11	ASRTATNEKLF
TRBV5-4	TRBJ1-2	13	ASSSPRDSFYGYT
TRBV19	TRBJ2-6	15	ASRPWGQGSGANVLT
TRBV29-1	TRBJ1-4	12	SVRDRESNEKLF
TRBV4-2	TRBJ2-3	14	ASSQWPGGNTDTQY